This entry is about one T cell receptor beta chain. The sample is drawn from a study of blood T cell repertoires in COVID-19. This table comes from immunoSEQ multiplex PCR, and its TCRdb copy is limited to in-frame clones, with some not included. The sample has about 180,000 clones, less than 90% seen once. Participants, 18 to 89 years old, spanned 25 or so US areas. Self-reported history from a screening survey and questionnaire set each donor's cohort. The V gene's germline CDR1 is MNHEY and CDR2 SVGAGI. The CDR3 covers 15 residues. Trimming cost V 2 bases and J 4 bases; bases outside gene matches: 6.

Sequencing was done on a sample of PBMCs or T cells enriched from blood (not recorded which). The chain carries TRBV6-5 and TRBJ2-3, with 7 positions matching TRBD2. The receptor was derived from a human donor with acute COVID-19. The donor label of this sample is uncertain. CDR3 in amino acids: CASSYHSSGADTQYF. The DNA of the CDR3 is TGTGCCAGCAGTTACCACTCTAGCGGCGCAGATACGCAGTATTTT.